The 20 T cell receptor beta chains in this list originate from one sample, sequenced in a study of blood T cell repertoires in COVID-19. Repertoires were generated with immunoSEQ multiplex PCR, while TCRdb's copy carries only in-frame clones and drops some. The table has some 330,000 clones, about nine tenths seen once; the top ten hold about 4.2%. Sequencing was done on a sample of PBMCs or T cells enriched from blood (not recorded which). These receptors were obtained from a man aged 25 to 45 who had recovered from COVID-19.

The chain links TRBV6-5 to TRBJ2-7, with 13 bases identical to TRBD2. The CDR3 is made up of 14 amino acids. The V and J ends lost 4 bases and 6 bases, in that order; junction bases with no gene match: 3. Germline loops: CDR1 MNHEY, CDR2 SVGAGI. The CDR3 spells CASSSTSGRFEQYF. The CDR3 coding sequence is TGTGCCAGCAGTTCGACTAGCGGGAGGTTCGAGCAGTACTTC.

The rearrangement links TRBV5-4 to TRBJ1-3; D is unclear. Germline values: CDR1 SGHNT, CDR2 YYREEE (reference sequence). Trimming removed 3 bases from V and 4 bases from J, with 14 bases in between. This CDR3 spans 15 amino acids. The DNA of the CDR3 is TGTGCCAGCAGCTGGGCCCCGGGAGGAGGAAACACCATATATTTT. Its translation is CASSWAPGGGNTIYF.

V is TRBV2 and J is TRBJ1-5; possibly TRBD1 for D (5 bases). V lost 4 bases to trimming and J lost 0 bases, with 13 bases between them. This CDR3 is built from 16 residues. Germline values: CDR1 SNHLY, CDR2 FYNNEI. This CDR3 is CASSGQGWSSNQPQHF. CDR3 coding DNA: TGTGCCAGCAGTGGGCAGGGCTGGTCTAGCAATCAGCCCCAGCATTTT.

The V call is TRBV11-2, the J call TRBJ2-1; 9 nucleotides agree with TRBD1. The CDR3 has 14 amino acids. V dropped 8 bases and J dropped 3; count of bases not matched to a gene: 5. The germline V gene has CDR1 SGHAT and CDR2 FQNNGV. Written as DNA, the CDR3 is TGTGCCAGCGCTGGGACAGGGATCTACAATGAGCAGTTCTTC. Its protein is CASAGTGIYNEQFF.

The V and J genes are TRBV7-8 and TRBJ1-1; D gene uncertain. Trimming removed 4 bases at V and 6 bases at J, with 12 bases between. Germline CDR1 reads SGHVS; CDR2 reads FQNEAQ. This CDR3 has 13 residues. The CDR3 bases are TGTGCCAGCAGCTCGCAATACGGAGCTGAAGCTTTCTTT. This gives the protein CASSSQYGAEAFF.

CDR3: CASRTGTDTQYF. The CDR3 region has the DNA TGTGCCAGCAGGACCGGGACAGATACGCAGTATTTT. This chain connects TRBV6-5 to TRBJ2-3; D call uncertain. Trimming took 6 bases from V and 3 from J, leaving 7 bases between them. CDR1 is MNHEY and CDR2 is SVGAGI in the germline V gene. This CDR3 comprises 12 residues.

The rearrangement joins TRBV27 to TRBJ2-7; no reliable D call. V dropped 6 bases and J dropped 5 bases, with 8 bases sitting between them. The CDR3 runs 11 residues. Germline CDR1 reads MNHEY; CDR2 reads SMNVEV (reference sequence). This chain's CDR3 is CASRYRDEQYF. The CDR3 DNA sequence: TGTGCCAGCAGGTATCGGGACGAGCAGTACTTC.

The gene calls are TRBV11-2 and TRBJ2-7, with 9 nucleotides matching TRBD2. Per the germline V gene, CDR1 is SGHAT and CDR2 is FQNNGV. V dropped 5 bases and J dropped 1; count of bases not matched to a gene: 6. The CDR3 spans 15 residues. As DNA, the CDR3 is TGTGCCAGCAGCGACCTGACTAGCGGTTCCTACGAGCAGTACTTC. Translation: CASSDLTSGSYEQYF.

The gene calls are TRBV28 and TRBJ1-1; no clear D. Deletions cut 3 bases from V and 8 bases from J, with 13 bases between. The V gene's germline CDR1 is MDHEN and CDR2 SYDVKM. This CDR3 has 13 amino acids. CDR3 protein: CASSFGSTREAFF. CDR3 nucleotides: TGTGCCAGCAGTTTCGGGTCAACAAGGGAAGCTTTCTTT.

The V call is TRBV19, the J call TRBJ1-1, with 7 bases that match TRBD1. Germline-derived CDR1 and CDR2 are LNHDA and SQIVND (reference sequence). J was trimmed by 3 bases and V by 5 bases; bases with no gene match: 9. This CDR3 spans 15 amino acids. CDR3 coding DNA: TGTGCCAGTAGTGGAAAGGGGGCGATGGACACTGAAGCTTTCTTT. Translating it yields CASSGKGAMDTEAFF. The whole variable domain, remainder taken from reference TRBV19 and TRBJ1-1, is DGGITQSPKYLFRKEGQNVTLSCEQNLNHDAMYWYRQDPGQGLRLIYYSQIVNDFQKGDIAEGYSVSREKKESFPLTVTSAQKNPTAFYLCASSGKGAMDTEAFFGQGTRLTVV.

The chain links TRBV4-1 to TRBJ2-5; perhaps TRBD2 as D (5 bases). Trimming left V 1 base short and J 1 base short, with 13 bases between. Germline CDR1 and CDR2: MGHRA and YSYEKL. The CDR3 covers 16 residues. The CDR3 here is CASSQVGPGSQETQYF. CDR3 DNA: TGCGCCAGCAGCCAAGTTGGACCGGGATCCCAAGAGACCCAGTACTTC.

The CDR3 DNA is TGTGCTAGTGGTCCCGGGACAGGCAATCAGCCCCAGCATTTT. Translated, it gives CASGPGTGNQPQHF. This chain joins TRBV12-5 and TRBJ1-5; TRBD1 matches at 7 bases. Losses at the gene ends were 5 bases for V and 2 bases for J; bases not matched to a gene: 3. The germline gives CDR1 LGHNT, CDR2 FRNRAP. This CDR3 region has 14 residues.

This clone was seen just once. As DNA, the CDR3 is TGTGCCAGCAGCTTGGGGGGACAGGGACATTCACCCCTCCACTTT. It specifies CASSLGGQGHSPLHF. This rearrangement joins TRBV5-4 to TRBJ1-6; TRBD1 matches 9 bases. CDR3 size: 15 residues. Trimming removed 0 bases from V and 8 bases from J; junction bases left unmatched: 3. Germline assignment: CDR1 SGHNT and CDR2 YYREEE (reference sequence).

This chain uses TRBV2 with TRBJ1-2; 8 bases align to TRBD1. This CDR3 has 17 amino acids. Germline trimming cut 2 bases from V and 1 base from J; bases unmatched to any gene: 9. CDR1 and CDR2 from the germline V gene are SNHLY and FYNNEI. CDR3 nucleotides: TGTGCCAGCAGTGAAAGCCAGGGGGCCGCCTTTAACTATGGCTACACCTTC. Protein: CASSESQGAAFNYGYTF.

In DNA, the CDR3 is TGTGCCAGCAGCTATCAGGGGGAGGTTTCACCCCTCCACTTT. This translates into CASSYQGEVSPLHF. This rearrangement joins TRBV7-9 to TRBJ1-6; 7 bases agree with TRBD1. This CDR3 contains 14 residues. Germline-derived CDR1 and CDR2 are SEHNR and FQNEAQ (reference sequence). J was trimmed by 9 bases and V by 4 bases; bases with no gene match: 6.

In nucleotides, the CDR3 is TGTGCCAGCAGCTTGGACCCCAGGGGGTATGGCTACACCTTC. The encoded protein is CASSLDPRGYGYTF. This chain connects TRBV5-4 to TRBJ1-2; 7 nucleotides agree with TRBD1. This CDR3 is 14 amino acids long. J was trimmed by 5 bases and V by 0 bases; bases with no gene match: 4. CDR1 is SGHNT, CDR2 YYREEE, per germline (reference sequence).

This sequence joins TRBV12-3 or TRBV12-4 and TRBJ1-1, with TRBD1 as a possible D gene (6 bases). Trimming took off 6 bases at V and 6 bases at J, with 8 bases between the two ends. There are 11 residues in the CDR3. The CDR3, as DNA: TGTGCCAGCAGAACAGGGCCTGAAGCTTTCTTT. Its protein product is CASRTGPEAFF.

The V gene is TRBV7-2, the J gene TRBJ2-1, with a weak D call TRBD2 (6 bases). The V end lost 2 bases, the J end lost 7 bases, and 12 bases lay between the germline ends. Germline V gene sequence: CDR1 SGHTA, CDR2 FQGNSA. The CDR3 contains 14 residues. CDR3 DNA: TGTGCCAGCAGCTTACTAGGAGGGAGGAATGAGCAGTTCTTC. Translating gives CASSLLGGRNEQFF.

The V gene is TRBV5-1, the J gene TRBJ1-1; 10 bases are shared with TRBD1. CDR3 length: 15 amino acids. Trimming cost V 2 bases and J 2 bases; bases outside gene matches: 3. CDR1 and CDR2 from the germline V gene are SGHRS and YFSETQ. The CDR3 DNA is TGCGCCAGCAGCTTAAGGGACAGGGGAAACACTGAAGCTTTCTTT. Amino acids: CASSLRDRGNTEAFF.

The chain uses TRBV15 and TRBJ1-2; D gene ambiguous. Germline V lookup: CDR1 LNHNV, CDR2 YYDKDF (reference sequence). CDR3 length equals 16 residues. V was clipped by 0 bases and J by 2 bases, with 13 bases between them. This CDR3 is CATSRDWEGLNYGYTF. As DNA, the CDR3 is TGTGCCACCAGCAGAGATTGGGAGGGTCTAAACTATGGCTACACCTTC.